A selection of T cell receptor beta chains follows, all from one sample in a study of T cells in Graves' hyperthyroidism and ophthalmopathy. TCRdb used MiXCR to reprocess the multiplex PCR reads, holding one entry per CDR3 protein. The data show 500,000 to 700,000 distinct CDR3 sequences, with approximately 15% seen just once and approximately 20% held by the top ten. The specimen sequenced was blood. These TCRs come from a young woman with Graves' hyperthyroidism. Each CDR3 is given with its conserved first and last residue. A D gene is named only where the DNA matches it firmly. Clone size is not always given. Where it is, it says once, few, many or a class for expanded clones.

cdr3_aa cdr3_nt j_call d_call clone_size v_call
CASSLLVGVGNYGYTF TGTGCCAGCAGCTTACTTGTTGGGGTGGGCAACTATGGCTACACCTTC TRBJ1-2 NA many TRBV7-9
CASRLYRNQETQYF TGTGCCAGCAGACTATACAGGAACCAAGAGACCCAGTACTTC TRBJ2-5 NA NA TRBV11-2
CASSLEPGYADTQYF TGTGCCAGCAGCTTAGAACCAGGGTACGCGGATACGCAGTATTTT TRBJ2-3 NA many TRBV7-8
CASSLEETDPMNTEAFF TGTGCCAGCAGCTTAGAAGAGACAGATCCAATGAACACTGAAGCTTTCTTT TRBJ1-1 NA many TRBV7-8
CASSSRPNTEAFF TGTGCCAGCAGTTCCCGACCGAACACTGAAGCTTTCTTT TRBJ1-1 NA many TRBV6-2/TRBV6-3
CASSSLSLNYGYTF TGTGCCAGCAGTAGCCTAAGTCTGAACTATGGCTACACCTTC TRBJ1-2 NA NA TRBV27
CASSPPGSTDTQYF TGTGCCAGCTCACCACCGGGTAGCACAGATACGCAGTATTTT TRBJ2-3 NA many TRBV18
CASRRQGYGYTF TGTGCCAGCAGACGACAGGGCTATGGCTACACCTTC TRBJ1-2 TRBD1 few TRBV2
CASSQALGGLNTEAFF TGTGCCAGCAGCCAAGCCCTGGGGGGGTTGAACACTGAAGCTTTCTTT TRBJ1-1 NA few TRBV14
CASSPIGREGQPQHF TGTGCCAGCTCACCAATCGGCAGGGAGGGACAGCCCCAGCATTTT TRBJ1-5 NA few TRBV18
CASSESLGGLYTQYF TGTGCCAGCAGTGAATCCCTGGGGGGTCTGTATACGCAGTATTTT TRBJ2-3 NA many TRBV2
CASSTSGSRDTQYF TGTGCCAGCAGCACTAGCGGGAGCAGAGATACGCAGTATTTT TRBJ2-3 TRBD2 many TRBV7-9
CASSQTSGWSSYNEQFF TGCGCCAGCAGCCAGACTAGCGGGTGGAGCTCCTACAATGAGCAGTTCTTC TRBJ2-1 TRBD2 NA TRBV5-1
CASSLAGGASETQYF TGTGCCAGCAGCTTAGCCGGGGGGGCCTCGGAGACCCAGTACTTC TRBJ2-5 TRBD2 many TRBV13
CASSVSTRGTEAFF TGTGCCAGTAGTGTGTCGACTCGGGGGACTGAAGCTTTCTTT TRBJ1-1 NA many TRBV19
CSAIPGLAGYNEQFF TGCAGTGCTATACCGGGACTAGCGGGATACAATGAGCAGTTCTTC TRBJ2-1 TRBD2 many TRBV20-1
CATSDPGWETQYF TGTGCCACCAGTGATCCCGGGTGGGAGACCCAGTACTTC TRBJ2-5 NA many TRBV24-1
CASRPTTGSSYEQYF TGTGCCAGCAGGCCTACCACGGGGAGCTCCTACGAGCAGTACTTC TRBJ2-7 NA NA TRBV7-9
CSANGELIYGYTF TGCAGTGCTAATGGGGAGTTAATCTATGGCTACACCTTC TRBJ1-2 NA many TRBV20-1
CASSSSLELFF TGTGCCAGCAGTAGCAGTCTGGAGCTGTTTTTT TRBJ2-2 NA NA TRBV6-1
CASSYDRTVPPNTIYF TGTGCCAGCAGTTACGATCGGACAGTTCCCCCAAACACCATATATTTT TRBJ1-3 NA NA TRBV6-5
CSAGRDRAFEQYF TGCAGTGCTGGCCGGGACAGGGCATTCGAGCAGTACTTC TRBJ2-7 TRBD1 many TRBV20-1
CASSVGAGGPTLASYEQYF TGTGCCAGCAGCGTAGGTGCGGGGGGGCCAACCCTAGCCTCCTACGAGCAGTACTTC TRBJ2-7 TRBD2 few TRBV9
CASSTSFWRGFRDTQYF TGTGCCAGCAGTACCAGTTTCTGGCGGGGGTTCAGGGATACGCAGTATTTT TRBJ2-3 TRBD2 many TRBV12-3/TRBV12-4
CASSANLAAYNEQFF TGTGCCAGCAGCGCAAATCTAGCGGCCTACAATGAGCAGTTCTTC TRBJ2-1 TRBD2 NA TRBV7-8
CASSIRALYQETQYF TGTGCCAGCAGTATACGGGCCCTGTACCAAGAGACCCAGTACTTC TRBJ2-5 NA few TRBV27
CASSSFTNEKLFF TGTGCCAGCAGCTCTTTCACAAATGAAAAACTGTTTTTT TRBJ1-4 NA NA TRBV7-8
CATSRSGTGNYEQYF TGTGCCACCAGCAGGTCCGGGACAGGGAACTACGAGCAGTACTTC TRBJ2-7 TRBD1 NA TRBV15
CAISSTSGRMDTQYF TGTGCCATCAGCTCGACTAGCGGGAGGATGGATACGCAGTATTTT TRBJ2-3 TRBD2 few TRBV10-3
CASSLDTDTQYF TGTGCCAGCAGCTTAGATACAGATACGCAGTATTTT TRBJ2-3 NA many TRBV7-2
CASSLVGWGQMNTEAFF TGTGCCAGCAGCTTAGTGGGCTGGGGGCAGATGAACACTGAAGCTTTCTTT TRBJ1-1 NA many TRBV7-6
CASSTDRHATNEKLFF TGCGCCAGCAGCACGGACAGGCACGCAACTAATGAAAAACTGTTTTTT TRBJ1-4 TRBD1 NA TRBV5-1
CASSLGTGRNSPLHF TGTGCCAGCAGCCTCGGGACAGGTCGTAATTCACCCCTCCACTTT TRBJ1-6 TRBD1 NA TRBV11-2
CASSLEGQGAGEQYF TGCGCCAGCAGTCTAGAAGGACAGGGGGCAGGGGAGCAGTACTTC TRBJ2-7 TRBD1 few TRBV5-1
CASSLVPGGGAQNEAFF TGTGCCAGCAGTTTAGTCCCAGGGGGGGGGGCGCAGAATGAAGCTTTCTTT TRBJ1-1 TRBD1 NA TRBV27
CASSKDSSSYEQYF TGTGCCAGTAGCAAGGACAGCAGCTCCTACGAGCAGTACTTC TRBJ2-7 NA few TRBV19
CASSRGGGRTDTQYF TGTGCCAGCAGTCGGGGCGGCGGGAGGACAGATACGCAGTATTTT TRBJ2-3 TRBD2 many TRBV28
CSASYRETQYF TGCAGTGCTAGTTACCGAGAGACCCAGTACTTC TRBJ2-5 NA few TRBV20-1
CASSERAGAPSSYNEQFF TGTGCCAGCAGTGAAAGGGCGGGGGCCCCCAGCTCCTACAATGAGCAGTTCTTC TRBJ2-1 NA NA TRBV2
CASLGPYNEQFF TGTGCCAGCTTAGGACCCTACAATGAGCAGTTCTTC TRBJ2-1 NA many TRBV28
CASSSRVTPTEQYF TGTGCCAGTAGTTCACGGGTAACCCCCACCGAGCAGTACTTC TRBJ2-7 NA NA TRBV19
CASSSPSRGGHEQFF TGTGCCAGCAGTTCACCCTCGCGGGGGGGCCATGAGCAGTTCTTC TRBJ2-1 TRBD2 many TRBV6-5
CASSSRGAGTDTQYF TGTGCCAGCAGTTCCCGGGGGGCGGGGACAGATACGCAGTATTTT TRBJ2-3 NA many TRBV7-2
CASGLNRESGTQYF TGTGCCAGCGGACTGAACAGGGAATCCGGGACCCAGTACTTC TRBJ2-5 NA few TRBV7-2
CASRVTGTSGRGEQFF TGCGCCAGCAGGGTAACCGGGACTAGCGGGAGAGGTGAGCAGTTCTTC TRBJ2-1 TRBD2 NA TRBV5-1
CSARDLRGGRTEAFF TGCAGTGCTAGAGATCTTAGGGGAGGTCGTACTGAAGCTTTCTTT TRBJ1-1 NA many TRBV20-1
CSARDYSKGRGNTIYF TGCAGTGCTAGAGATTATTCGAAGGGGCGCGGAAACACCATATATTTT TRBJ1-3 NA NA TRBV20-1
CASSEKYGQPQHF TGCGCCAGCAGTGAGAAGTACGGTCAGCCCCAGCATTTT TRBJ1-5 NA few TRBV10-1
CATLKEGETQYF TGTGCCACCCTTAAAGAGGGGGAGACCCAGTACTTC TRBJ2-5 NA few TRBV10-3